The 21 T cell receptor beta chains below all came from one sample that was sequenced in a study of cytomegalovirus exposure and HLA in healthy donors. PCR involved 60 Vbeta and 13 Jbeta primers. TCRdb keeps only in-frame clones here, not all; method: immunoSEQ multiplex PCR. The sample includes 200,000 or so clones, roughly 80% seen only once; the top ten take 15% to 17%. The sample consisted of PBMCs. Source of these receptors: a man aged 35 to 55 in good health and CMV-seronegative.

This chain links TRBV7-3 with TRBJ1-1; D gene ambiguous. CDR1 and CDR2 (germline): SGHTA, FQGTGA. Deletions cut 3 bases from V and 2 bases from J, with 7 bases between. This CDR3 has 13 amino acids. This chain's CDR3 is CASSFGSNTEAFF. The CDR3 nucleotides are TGTGCCAGCAGCTTCGGGTCAAACACTGAAGCTTTCTTT.

This chain connects TRBV7-8 to TRBJ2-2; D gene ambiguous. Germline CDR1 and CDR2: SGHVS and FQNEAQ. V shed 4 bases and J shed 4 bases, with 7 bases lying between them. The CDR3 covers 13 residues. The CDR3 region has the DNA TGTGCCAGCAGCTCATTAGCCACCGGGGAGCTGTTTTTT. It codes for CASSSLATGELFF.

As for this clone: The sample contains more than one DNA sequence encoding this CDR3. The V and J genes are TRBV7-9 and TRBJ2-5, with 13 bases fitting TRBD2. With V trimmed by 3 bases and J by 2 bases, 3 bases remained unmatched. The V gene's germline CDR1 is SEHNR and CDR2 FQNEAQ (reference sequence). The CDR3 is 16 amino acids. Here the CDR3 DNA reads TGTGCCAGCAGCTTGGGACTAGCGGGGTCTCAAGAGACCCAGTACTTC. Its translation is CASSLGLAGSQETQYF. Full variable domain (missing parts from reference TRBV7-9 and TRBJ2-5): DTGVSQNPRHKITKRGQNVTFRCDPISEHNRLYWYRQTLGQGPEFLTYFQNEAQLEKSRLLSDRFSAERPKGSFSTLEIQRTEQGDSAMYLCASSLGLAGSQETQYFGPGTRLLVL.

This clone was counted many times. The chain recombines TRBV27 with TRBJ1-1, with D perhaps matching TRBD1 (6 bases). The germline V gene encodes CDR1 MNHEY and CDR2 SMNVEV (reference sequence). This CDR3 is 14 amino acids long. Trimming left V 3 bases short and J 5 bases short, with 13 bases between. The CDR3 here is CASSFSGGLTEAFF. The CDR3 DNA follows: TGTGCCAGCAGTTTCTCGGGGGGGCTGACTGAAGCTTTCTTT.

This clone was detected once. This chain connects TRBV6-1 to TRBJ2-2, with 12 bases lining up with TRBD1. Trimming took 3 bases from V and 8 from J; bases not matched to a gene: 7. This CDR3 is 16 amino acids long. CDR1 is MNHNS and CDR2 is SASEGT in the germline V gene. CDR3 amino acids: CASSERDRGPLGELFF. CDR3 bases: TGTGCCAGCAGTGAGCGGGACAGGGGGCCTTTGGGGGAGCTGTTTTTT.

The chain uses TRBV4-1 and TRBJ2-6, with 11 bases identical to TRBD1. The CDR3 length is 17 residues. The J segment lost 2 bases and the V segment lost 5 bases, leaving 5 bases of the junction unmatched. Germline assignment: CDR1 MGHRA and CDR2 YSYEKL. The CDR3: CASSYGTGGTGANVLTF. The DNA of the CDR3 is TGCGCCAGCAGCTACGGGACAGGGGGTACTGGGGCCAACGTCCTGACTTTC.

The V call is TRBV7-2, the J call TRBJ1-5; no clear D. Trimming removed 8 bases from V and 4 bases from J, with 15 bases in between. Germline CDR1 is SGHTA and CDR2 is FQGNSA. The CDR3 is 14 amino acids. In DNA, the CDR3 is TGTGCCAGCGAACCGGGAGGGAGAAATCAGCCCCAGCATTTT. Translated, it gives CASEPGGRNQPQHF.

V is TRBV6-1 and J is TRBJ1-2; D is ambiguous. Per the germline V gene, CDR1 is MNHNS and CDR2 is SASEGT. V lost 2 bases and J 5 bases, leaving 27 bases between the germline ends. The CDR3 is 19 residues long. Here the CDR3 reads CASSESFWVQVVASYGYTF. CDR3 in DNA: TGTGCCAGCAGTGAATCTTTTTGGGTACAAGTCGTAGCGAGTTATGGCTACACCTTC.

The V and J genes are TRBV25-1 and TRBJ1-3; D perhaps matches TRBD1 (6 bases). Germline CDR1 and CDR2: MGHDK and SYGVNS. The V end was cut by 6 bases, the J end by 3 bases, with 9 bases between. This CDR3 has 13 residues. This CDR3 reads CASSRGGGNTIYF. The CDR3 nucleotides are TGTGCCAGCAGCAGAGGGGGTGGAAACACCATATATTTT.

The rearrangement links TRBV13 to TRBJ2-7; a weak D match, TRBD2 (7 bases). Germline V gives CDR1 PRHDT, CDR2 FYEKMQ (reference sequence). V was pared by 5 bases and J by 4 bases, with 18 bases between. This CDR3 spans 15 amino acids. The DNA for the CDR3 is TGTGCCAGCAGCCCCCCTTCGGGGGGCAGATACGAGCAGTACTTC. Translating gives CASSPPSGGRYEQYF.

The chain carries TRBV18 and TRBJ2-7, with 7 bases identical to TRBD2. This CDR3 region has 14 residues. Germline assignment: CDR1 KGHSH and CDR2 LQKENI. Trimming took 2 bases from V and 2 from J; bases not matched to a gene: 3. The CDR3 spells CASSPSGTTYEQYF. CDR3 coding DNA: TGTGCCAGCTCACCAAGCGGGACCACCTACGAGCAGTACTTC.

The CDR3 is CASSGLAMNTGELFF. The CDR3 DNA is TGTGCCAGCAGTGGGCTAGCGATGAACACCGGGGAGCTGTTTTTT. The chain recombines TRBV2 with TRBJ2-2; a weak D match, TRBD2 (6 bases). The CDR3 is 15 residues long. The germline gives CDR1 SNHLY, CDR2 FYNNEI. V lost 4 bases to trimming and J lost 1 base, with 10 bases between them.

V usage is TRBV7-2 and J usage is TRBJ1-5; D gene ambiguous. The CDR3 contains 12 residues. Trimming left V 5 bases short and J 3 bases short, with 5 bases between. Germline CDR1 reads SGHTA; CDR2 reads FQGNSA. CDR3 sequence reads: CASSPLNQPQHF. As DNA, the CDR3 is TGTGCCAGCAGCCCCCTCAATCAGCCCCAGCATTTT.

CDR3 protein: CASSPTAGYEQYF. Written as DNA, the CDR3 is TGTGCCAGCAGCCCCACCGCCGGCTACGAGCAGTACTTC. The chain carries TRBV7-2 and TRBJ2-7; D is uncertain. This CDR3 region has 13 residues. Looked up from germline, CDR1 is SGHTA and CDR2 is FQGNSA. V lost 5 bases and J 3 bases, leaving 11 bases between the germline ends.

The J gene is TRBJ1-1, the V gene TRBV1; the D call TRBD1 from the table was never checked on the DNA. TRBV1 is shown as a pseudogene. The CDR3 consists of 17 residues. The CDR3 DNA follows: TGCACCAGCAGCCAAGAAGGAGATGACAGCTATTACACTGAAGCTTTCTTT. This translates into CTSSQEGDDSYYTEAFF.

The chain couples TRBV25-1 to TRBJ1-1, with 9 positions matching TRBD1. The V gene's germline CDR1 is MGHDK and CDR2 SYGVNS. V was clipped by 7 bases and J by 5 bases; unmatched bases: 11. CDR3 length: 15 residues. CDR3: CASTFRTGVVTEAFF. As DNA, the CDR3 is TGTGCCAGCACCTTTCGGACAGGGGTGGTGACTGAAGCTTTCTTT.

The rearrangement links TRBV28 to TRBJ1-4; D may be TRBD1 (6 bases). Germline-derived CDR1 and CDR2 are MDHEN and SYDVKM. The length of the CDR3 is 14 residues. V lost 5 bases and J lost 3, with 10 bases in between. CDR3 region: CASSLSGANEKLFF. The CDR3 nucleotides read TGTGCCAGCAGTCTCTCAGGGGCTAATGAAAAACTGTTTTTT.

In this sample, this clone turned up a few times. The V and J genes are TRBV30 and TRBJ1-5; D is ambiguous. This CDR3 contains 12 residues. The V end was cut by 3 bases, the J end by 2 bases, with 5 bases between. Looked up from germline, CDR1 is GTSNPN and CDR2 is SVGIG (reference sequence). CDR3 in amino acids: CAWREGNQPQHF. The CDR3 nucleotides read TGTGCCTGGAGGGAGGGCAATCAGCCCCAGCATTTT. Full variable domain (missing parts from reference TRBV30 and TRBJ1-5): SQTIHQWPATLVQPVGSPLSLECTVEGTSNPNLYWYRQAAGRGLQLLFYSVGIGQISSEVPQNLSASRPQDRQFILSSKKLLLSDSGFYLCAWREGNQPQHFGDGTRLSIL.

This clone was counted only a few times. The rearrangement joins TRBV6-5 to TRBJ2-2; tentative D call: TRBD2 (5 bases). This CDR3 comprises 15 residues. Trimming stripped 4 bases from V and 5 bases from J, with 14 bases between. Germline loops: CDR1 MNHEY, CDR2 SVGAGI. The CDR3 DNA is TGTGCCAGCAGTTTCGGAGGAACCTATACCGGGGAGCTGTTTTTT. Translating gives CASSFGGTYTGELFF.

The J gene is TRBJ2-5, the V gene TRBV7-3; 13 bases are a match to TRBD2. Trimming removed 5 bases from V and 1 base from J; junction bases left unmatched: 4. The CDR3 totals 16 residues. Germline V CDR1 and CDR2: SGHTA, FQGTGA. The DNA for the CDR3 is TGTGCCAGCAGCCACCGACTAGCGGGGGGCCAAGAGACCCAGTACTTC. Its translation is CASSHRLAGGQETQYF.

CDR3: CASSLGTSATETQYF. The CDR3 coding sequence is TGTGCCAGCAGCCTTGGGACTAGCGCGACGGAGACCCAGTACTTC. The rearrangement links TRBV7-3 to TRBJ2-5; 10 bases match TRBD2. CDR3 size: 15 residues. V was pared by 5 bases and J by 5 bases, with 8 bases of the junction left unmatched. Germline V CDR1 and CDR2: SGHTA, FQGTGA.